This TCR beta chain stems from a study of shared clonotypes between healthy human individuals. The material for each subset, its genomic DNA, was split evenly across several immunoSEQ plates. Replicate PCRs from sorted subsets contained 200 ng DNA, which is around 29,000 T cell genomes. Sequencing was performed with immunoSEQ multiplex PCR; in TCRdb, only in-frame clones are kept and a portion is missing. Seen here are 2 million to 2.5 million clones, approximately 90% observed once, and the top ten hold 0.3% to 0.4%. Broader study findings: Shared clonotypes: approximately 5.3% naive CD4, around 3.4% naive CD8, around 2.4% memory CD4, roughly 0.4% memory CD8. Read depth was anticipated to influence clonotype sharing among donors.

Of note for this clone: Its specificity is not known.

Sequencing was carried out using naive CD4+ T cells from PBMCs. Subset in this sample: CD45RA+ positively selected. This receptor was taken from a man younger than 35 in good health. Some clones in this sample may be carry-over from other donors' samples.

CDR3 sequence (DNA): TGCGCCAGCAGCTTCGCAGACAGGGACACTGAAGCTTTCTTT. Translating it yields CASSFADRDTEAFF. The chain joins TRBV5-1 to TRBJ1-1, with 7 bases that match TRBD1. CDR1 is SGHRS and CDR2 is YFSETQ in the germline V gene. The CDR3 is 14 amino acids. V trimming: 2 bases; J trimming: 3 bases; junction bases outside the gene matches: 4.